This T cell receptor (beta chain) was documented in a study of blood T cells in healthy people across ages. A J-beta primer mix and a sample-barcoded 5' primer were used in a second PCR of roughly 7 to 12 cycles. TCRdb analysed the 5' RACE reads with MiXCR anew, one entry per CDR3 protein. The repertoire holds 700,000 or so distinct CDR3 sequences, 40% to 45% seen once, with approximately 31% in the top ten. Sequencing was performed on blood. This TCR was sampled from a man older than 75 in good health.

The CDR3 DNA follows: TGTGCCAGCAGTTTAGGACTAGCCGGAATAAGCTACGAGCAGTACTTC. Its protein product is CASSLGLAGISYEQYF. The gene calls are TRBV6-6 and TRBJ2-5, with TRBD2 matching over 8 bases. The last part of the DNA fits TRBJ2-7 better; the J call may be wrong. This CDR3 is built from 16 residues. Germline CDR1 is MNHNY and CDR2 is SVGAGI (reference sequence).